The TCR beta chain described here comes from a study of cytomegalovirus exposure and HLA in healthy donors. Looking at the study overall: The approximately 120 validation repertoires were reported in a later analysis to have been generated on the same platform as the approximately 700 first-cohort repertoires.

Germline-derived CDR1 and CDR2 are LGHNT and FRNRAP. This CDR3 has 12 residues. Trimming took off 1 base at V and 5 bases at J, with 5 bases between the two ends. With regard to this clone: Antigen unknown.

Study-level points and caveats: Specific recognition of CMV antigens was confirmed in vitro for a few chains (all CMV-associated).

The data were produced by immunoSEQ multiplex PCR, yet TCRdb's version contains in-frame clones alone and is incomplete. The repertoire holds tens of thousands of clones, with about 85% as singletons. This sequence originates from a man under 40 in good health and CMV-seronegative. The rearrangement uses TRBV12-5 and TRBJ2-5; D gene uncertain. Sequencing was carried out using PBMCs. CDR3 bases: TGTGCTAGTGGTTTGGAACGGGAGACCCAGTACTTC. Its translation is CASGLERETQYF.